These 29 T cell receptor beta chains were sequenced from one sample in a study of T cell responses to AZD1222 COVID-19 vaccine. Produced via immunoSEQ multiplex PCR; TCRdb's table is partial and in-frame only. The profile shows 150,000 to 160,000 clones, more than 75% of them singletons. The starting material was peripheral blood, obtained 28 days after the second AZD1222 dose. All receptors come from an adult who received the AZD1222 COVID-19 vaccine.

The V call is TRBV7-6, the J call TRBJ2-2; 9 bases align to TRBD1. In germline, CDR1 is SGHVS, CDR2 FNYEAQ. Trimming at V came to 1 base and at J to 6 bases, leaving 3 bases not matched to a gene. CDR3 size: 15 residues. The CDR3 reads CASSLGGQGAGELFF. For the CDR3, the DNA is TGTGCCAGCAGCTTAGGGGGACAGGGCGCCGGGGAGCTGTTTTTT. Drawing the rest from reference TRBV7-6 and TRBJ2-2, the complete variable domain is GAGVSQSPRYKVTKRGQDVALRCDPISGHVSLYWYRQALGQGPEFLTYFNYEAQQDKSGLPNDRFSAERPEGSISTLTIQRTEQRDSAMYRCASSLGGQGAGELFFGEGSRLTVL.

V gene TRBV6-1 combines with J gene TRBJ1-1; possibly TRBD1 for D (5 bases). CDR1 and CDR2 (germline): MNHNS, SASEGT. The V end lost 6 bases, the J end lost 5 bases, and 16 bases lay between the germline ends. This CDR3 region has 14 residues. CDR3: CASSLLSGETEAFF. The CDR3 DNA reads as TGTGCCAGCAGCCTCCTATCGGGGGAAACTGAAGCTTTCTTT.

J is TRBJ2-1 and V is TRBV11-2; no definite D call. Looked up from germline, CDR1 is SGHAT and CDR2 is FQNNGV. The CDR3 sequence is 12 residues long. The V gene lost 4 bases and the J gene lost 10 bases, with 11 bases spanning the gap. The CDR3 region has the DNA TGTGCCAGCAGCTATAGCCGATACGAGCAGTTCTTC. Translation: CASSYSRYEQFF.

This clone has a handful of counts. The genes are TRBV11-2 and TRBJ2-1, with 7 bases matching TRBD2. Trimming removed 4 bases from V and 4 bases from J; junction bases left unmatched: 4. From germline, CDR1 is SGHAT and CDR2 FQNNGV. The CDR3 runs to 14 residues. CDR3 sequence: CASSSIAGYNEQFF. DNA for the CDR3: TGTGCCAGCAGCTCCATAGCGGGTTACAATGAGCAGTTCTTC.

The gene calls are TRBV28 and TRBJ1-2; D is unclear. The CDR3 runs to 11 residues. With 10 bases removed from V and 6 bases from J, the gap between germline ends came to 12 bases. Germline-derived CDR1 and CDR2 are MDHEN and SYDVKM. DNA of the CDR3: TGTGCCACCCGGGGTGGGGATGGCTACACCTTC. This translates into CATRGGDGYTF.

This chain connects TRBV12-3 or TRBV12-4 to TRBJ1-5; D uncertain. Trimming pared 7 bases from V and 0 bases from J, leaving 7 bases between. This CDR3 comprises 13 residues. The CDR3 region has the DNA TGTGCCAGCATGCAAAGTAGCAATCAGCCCCAGCATTTT. Protein sequence: CASMQSSNQPQHF.

The chain uses TRBV10-3 and TRBJ2-7, with D perhaps matching TRBD1 (7 bases). The CDR3 has 15 amino acids. Germline loops: CDR1 ENHRY, CDR2 SYGVKD. The V and J ends lost 6 bases and 3 bases respectively, with 18 bases between them. CDR3 coding DNA: TGTGCCATCAGGGGAGGACAGGAGGGAATCTACGAGCAGTACTTC. Translation: CAIRGGQEGIYEQYF.

This clone was recorded a few times. The J gene is TRBJ2-5, the V gene TRBV29-1; possible D gene TRBD2, 6 bases. V lost 6 bases to trimming and J lost 4 bases, with 15 bases between them. The CDR3 consists of 13 residues. Germline loops: CDR1 SQVTM, CDR2 ANQGSEA. The chain's CDR3 is CSVRGGGRETQYF. The CDR3 nucleotides read TGCAGCGTGAGGGGAGGAGGAAGAGAGACCCAGTACTTC.

The chain combines TRBV19 with TRBJ2-2; TRBD2 aligns across 7 bases. Germline loops: CDR1 LNHDA, CDR2 SQIVND (reference sequence). The CDR3 covers 16 residues. The trim removed 0 bases at V and 3 bases at J, leaving 4 bases unmatched. CDR3 in amino acids: CASSIEGGSDTGELFF. Written as DNA, the CDR3 is TGTGCCAGTAGTATAGAGGGCGGGAGTGACACCGGGGAGCTGTTTTTT.

The V call is TRBV6-5, the J call TRBJ1-2; D unclear. Germline values: CDR1 MNHEY, CDR2 SVGAGI. Trimming pared 4 bases from V and 1 base from J, leaving 10 bases between. The CDR3 totals 14 residues. Here the CDR3 DNA reads TGTGCCAGCAGTTCCCGGACGGGTAACTATGGCTACACCTTC. This sequence encodes CASSSRTGNYGYTF.

The chain is built from TRBV18 and TRBJ2-3, with TRBD2 matching 10 bases. The germline V gene has CDR1 KGHSH and CDR2 LQKENI. J lost 0 bases, V lost 0 bases, and 12 bases had no gene match. There are 20 residues in the CDR3. CDR3 region: CASSPPTAGGPFSSTDTQYF. The CDR3 DNA reads as TGTGCCAGCTCACCACCGACAGCGGGAGGGCCCTTCTCTAGCACAGATACGCAGTATTTT.

The chain joins TRBV10-3 to TRBJ2-1; a weak D match, TRBD2 (6 bases). Trimming left V 4 bases short and J 9 bases short, with 13 bases between. The germline gives CDR1 ENHRY, CDR2 SYGVKD. The CDR3 has 13 residues. This CDR3 reads CAISGGLMSEQFF. DNA for the CDR3: TGTGCCATCAGTGGGGGACTCATGAGTGAGCAGTTCTTC.

CDR3 bases: TGTGCCAGCACTTCCGTTTACCAAGAGACCCAGTACTTC. As protein: CASTSVYQETQYF. The V gene is TRBV2, the J gene TRBJ2-5; no clear D. V shed 7 bases and J shed 0 bases, with 9 bases lying between them. Per the germline V gene, CDR1 is SNHLY and CDR2 is FYNNEI. The CDR3 totals 13 residues.

The V call is TRBV3-1 (or the pseudogene TRBV3-2), the J call TRBJ2-1; 10 nucleotides agree with TRBD2. V lost 0 bases and J lost 6; bases outside the gene matches: 8. Germline V gene data show CDR1 as LGHDT and CDR2 as YNNKEL (reference sequence). The CDR3 extends over 17 amino acids. CDR3 in DNA: TGTGCCAGCAGCCAAGATGGGAGCGGGAGGGCTGGCAATGAGCAGTTCTTC. Encoded protein: CASSQDGSGRAGNEQFF.

V is TRBV6-6 and J is TRBJ1-1; weak D call: TRBD1 (5 bases). Germline V gives CDR1 MNHNY, CDR2 SVGAGI (reference sequence). The CDR3 is 12 amino acids. Trimming stripped 6 bases from V and 3 bases from J, with 8 bases between. In DNA, the CDR3 is TGTGCCAGCAGAGTAGGGGACACTGAAGCTTTCTTT. This codes for CASRVGDTEAFF.

The CDR3: CAWASTGEQFF. CDR3 DNA: TGTGCCTGGGCGAGTACTGGTGAGCAGTTCTTC. The rearrangement joins TRBV30 to TRBJ2-1; D call uncertain. Germline V gene lookup returns CDR1 GTSNPN and CDR2 SVGIG (reference sequence). This CDR3 contains 11 residues. Trimming cost V 5 bases and J 9 bases, with 11 bases left between them.

The chain carries TRBV24-1 and TRBJ2-1, with TRBD1 matching over 8 bases. The CDR3 has 17 residues. J gave up 5 bases and V 3 bases, and 11 bases lay outside the gene matches. Germline values: CDR1 KGHDR, CDR2 SFDVKD. The CDR3 loop is CATSDPFGGQGNNEQFF. The CDR3, as DNA: TGTGCCACCAGTGATCCCTTTGGAGGACAGGGCAACAATGAGCAGTTCTTC.

The chain recombines TRBV4-2 with TRBJ2-1, with 9 bases identical to TRBD2. CDR1 LGHNA and CDR2 YNFKEQ come from the germline V gene. The CDR3 length is 15 residues. The V gene end was trimmed by 0 bases and the J gene end by 5 bases; junction bases not matched to a gene: 2. The CDR3 coding sequence is TGTGCCAGCAGCCAAGAAGGCGGGAGGGACAATGAGCAGTTCTTC. It is translated as CASSQEGGRDNEQFF.

This chain links TRBV7-2 with TRBJ2-1, with 11 positions matching TRBD2. V shed 4 bases and J 4 bases; nucleotides not matched to a gene: 3. Germline V CDR1 and CDR2: SGHTA, FQGNSA. The CDR3 totals 15 residues. CDR3: CASSSGTSGYNEQFF. In DNA, the CDR3 is TGTGCCAGCAGCTCCGGGACTAGCGGATACAATGAGCAGTTCTTC.

The chain joins TRBV27 to TRBJ2-1; tentatively, D is TRBD2 (5 bases). Germline V lookup: CDR1 MNHEY, CDR2 SMNVEV (reference sequence). Trimming removed 1 base at V and 8 bases at J, with 9 bases between. This CDR3 is built from 13 residues. The CDR3 loop reads CASSLLTGDEQFF. The CDR3 DNA reads TGTGCCAGCAGTTTATTAACCGGGGATGAGCAGTTCTTC.

The V and J genes are TRBV7-2 and TRBJ2-5; TRBD1 agrees at 8 bases. This CDR3 is built from 16 residues. V lost 1 base to trimming and J lost 4 bases; unmatched junction nucleotides: 8. The germline V gene has CDR1 SGHTA and CDR2 FQGNSA. The CDR3, as DNA: TGTGCCAGCAGCTTAGACGGGACAGGCGCCAGAGAGACCCAGTACTTC. As protein: CASSLDGTGARETQYF. Together with reference TRBV7-2 and TRBJ2-5, the CDR3 gives the full variable domain: GAGVSQSPSNKVTEKGKDVELRCDPISGHTALYWYRQSLGQGLEFLIYFQGNSAPDKSGLPSDRFSAERTGGSVSTLTIQRTQQEDSAVYLCASSLDGTGARETQYFGPGTRLLVL.

CDR3 sequence: CASGPGQVKTQYF. The CDR3 DNA is TGTGCCAGCGGACCGGGACAGGTAAAGACCCAGTACTTC. This rearrangement joins TRBV28 to TRBJ2-5; TRBD1 matches 8 bases. The germline gives CDR1 MDHEN, CDR2 SYDVKM. CDR3 size: 13 residues. J lost 6 bases, V lost 8 bases, and 8 bases had no gene match.

The chain recombines TRBV2 with TRBJ2-1; tentatively, D is TRBD1 (5 bases). CDR1 and CDR2 (germline): SNHLY, FYNNEI. The CDR3 totals 15 residues. The V end lost 3 bases, the J end lost 6 bases, and 15 bases lay between the germline ends. The CDR3 DNA sequence: TGTGCCAGCAGTGACTCCCAGGGCAGAGGCAATGAGCAGTTCTTC. It translates to CASSDSQGRGNEQFF.

The DNA of the CDR3 is TGTGCCAGTAGTCCGGCAGCTCCCCAAGAGACCCAGTACTTC. As protein: CASSPAAPQETQYF. The chain carries TRBV19 and TRBJ2-5; no definite D call. Germline values: CDR1 LNHDA, CDR2 SQIVND (reference sequence). There are 14 residues in the CDR3. The germline V and J ends were trimmed by 5 bases and 1 base, with 11 bases remaining between them.

The sample holds a few counts of this clone. The rearrangement uses TRBV27 and TRBJ2-7; D ambiguous. This CDR3 is built from 14 residues. CDR1 and CDR2 from the germline V gene are MNHEY and SMNVEV (reference sequence). V was pared by 7 bases and J by 0 bases, with 13 bases between. CDR3 bases: TGTGCCAGCACCGCGTGGGCAGGCTCCTACGAGCAGTACTTC. Amino acid sequence: CASTAWAGSYEQYF.

V usage is TRBV19 and J usage is TRBJ1-5, with 8 nucleotides matching TRBD1. The ends lost 8 bases at V and 6 bases at J; junction bases unmatched: 12. Germline lookup yields CDR1 LNHDA and CDR2 SQIVND (reference sequence). This CDR3 is built from 15 residues. The CDR3 DNA sequence: TGTGCCAGTCGTAGAGGACAGGGAAGATTTCAGCCCCAGCATTTT. Its protein product is CASRRGQGRFQPQHF.

This chain uses TRBV4-2 with TRBJ2-7, with 11 bases fitting TRBD2. Germline values: CDR1 LGHNA, CDR2 YNFKEQ. V shed 1 base and J 2 bases; nucleotides not matched to a gene: 4. This CDR3 is built from 16 residues. The CDR3 here is CASSQGTSGSTYEQYF. The CDR3 DNA is TGTGCCAGCAGCCAAGGAACTAGCGGGAGTACCTACGAGCAGTACTTC.

This clone was picked up a small number of times. The chain carries TRBV9 and TRBJ2-7; perhaps TRBD2 as D (5 bases). Trimming shortened V by 0 bases and J by 0 bases, and 10 bases separated the two germline ends. Germline CDR1 SGDLS, CDR2 YYNGEE. The CDR3 runs to 15 residues. In DNA, the CDR3 is TGTGCCAGCAGCGTAGCTGAGGGTAGCTCCTACGAGCAGTACTTC. This gives the protein CASSVAEGSSYEQYF.

The V and J genes are TRBV28 and TRBJ2-1, with D hard to call. V shed 10 bases and J shed 3 bases, with 19 bases lying between them. The CDR3 covers 15 residues. Per germline, CDR1 MDHEN and CDR2 SYDVKM. CDR3 residues: CATKDLSGLYNEQFF. DNA for the CDR3: TGTGCCACCAAAGACCTTTCGGGCCTCTACAATGAGCAGTTCTTC.